Listed below are T cell receptor beta chains from one sample, sequenced in a study of cytomegalovirus exposure and HLA in healthy donors. Profiling relied on immunoSEQ multiplex PCR, and the TCRdb table lists in-frame clones only, not all of them. The repertoire holds approximately 65,000 clones, roughly two thirds seen once, with around 17% in the top ten. Sequencing was carried out using PBMCs. These receptor sequences come from a man aged 40-55 years in good health and CMV-seropositive. CDR3s include the opening cysteine and the closing phenylalanine or tryptophan. D genes are given only for firm matches. Clone size appears in some rows only: once, few, many, or a class for an expanded clone.

d_call	v_call	j_call	clone_size	cdr3_nt	cdr3_aa
.	TRBV7-2	TRBJ2-7	once	TGTGCCAGCAGCGTCAGTCGGGCGGGGCCCTACGAGCAGTACTTC	CASSVSRAGPYEQYF
.	TRBV6-5	TRBJ2-7	.	TGTGCCAGCAGTCAAGACAGGGAGCAGTACTTC	CASSQDREQYF
TRBD2	TRBV7-9	TRBJ2-3	.	TGTGCCAGCAGCCCCAGAGCGGGGGACACCCCGCAGTATTTT	CASSPRAGDTPQYF
TRBD1	TRBV25-1	TRBJ2-5	few	TGTGCCAGCAGTGGAGACAGGGGCCAAGAGACCCAGTACTTC	CASSGDRGQETQYF
.	TRBV30	TRBJ2-5	once	TGTGCCTGGAGTCTCAGAGAGACCCAGTACTTC	CAWSLRETQYF
.	TRBV18	TRBJ2-6	few	TGTGCCAGCTCACCTGAGATCTCTGGGGCCAACGTCCTGACTTTC	CASSPEISGANVLTF
.	TRBV12-1	TRBJ2-2	.	TGTGCCAGCAGCTTTGGGTTTCAGGATGAAACCGGGGAGCTGTTTTTT	CASSFGFQDETGELFF
.	TRBV5-1	TRBJ2-3	.	TGCGCCAGCAGCTTGGCCGACTCCACAGATACGCAGTATTTT	CASSLADSTDTQYF
TRBD1	TRBV30	TRBJ2-2	.	TGTGCCTGGTGTAAACCCGGGACAGGGGAGGGCGGGGAGCTGTTTTTT	CAWCKPGTGEGGELFF
.	TRBV30	TRBJ2-7	few	TGTGCCTGGCTACGGACTGGGAGCTCCTACGAGCAGTACTTC	CAWLRTGSSYEQYF
.	TRBV6-5	TRBJ2-5	.	TGTGCCAGCAGTTACAGGGGTGGGCAAGAGACCCAGTACTTC	CASSYRGGQETQYF
TRBD2	TRBV6-6	TRBJ2-7	.	TGTGCCAGCAGTTACGTTAGCGGGCTGAGCTCCTACGAGCAGTACTTC	CASSYVSGLSSYEQYF
TRBD2	TRBV4-3	TRBJ2-5	.	TGCGCCAGCAGCCGCGGGACTAGCGGGGGCGGAGAGACCCAGTACTTC	CASSRGTSGGGETQYF
TRBD1	TRBV28	TRBJ1-2	once	TGTGCCAGCAGGGCCACCGGACAGGGCAAAGGCTACACCTTC	CASRATGQGKGYTF
.	TRBV7-9	TRBJ2-7	.	TGTGCCAGCAGACCAGCGGGCCTTTCCTACGAGCAGTACTTC	CASRPAGLSYEQYF
.	TRBV7-9	TRBJ1-3	once	TGTTCCAGCAGCTCCCGGAGAGGAAAGCCATCTGGAAACACCATATATTTT	CSSSSRRGKPSGNTIYF
TRBD1	TRBV25-1	TRBJ2-7	.	TGTGCCAGCAGTAACCCCGGGACAGGGAGCTACGAGCAGTACTTC	CASSNPGTGSYEQYF
.	TRBV19	TRBJ2-1	few	TGTGCCAGTAGTCTAAGGGAGTACAGTTACAACAATGAGCAGTTCTTC	CASSLREYSYNNEQFF
.	TRBV6-4	TRBJ2-2	.	TGTGCCAGCAGACGGGGGACCGGGGAGCTGTTTTTT	CASRRGTGELFF
.	TRBV7-6	TRBJ2-7	.	TGTGCCAGCAGCTCAGATGCCTCCTACGAGCAGTACTTC	CASSSDASYEQYF
.	TRBV5-1	TRBJ2-3	.	TGCGCCAGCAGCTTGGACCAGGGCTACACAGATACGCAGTATTTT	CASSLDQGYTDTQYF
.	TRBV29-1	TRBJ2-7	.	TGCAGCGTTGGTGGTTCCGGGAGCTCCTACGAGCAGTACTTC	CSVGGSGSSYEQYF
.	TRBV5-6	TRBJ2-1	few	TGTGCCAGCAGCCTACTAGACTCCTACAATGAGCAGTTCTTC	CASSLLDSYNEQFF
TRBD1	TRBV28	TRBJ2-3	.	TGTGCCAGCAGTTTGGACAGGAACACAGATACGCAGTATTTT	CASSLDRNTDTQYF
.	TRBV9	TRBJ2-1	.	TGTGCCAGCAGCGTAGAGGACACGTCTTTCGTCTCCTACAATGAGCAGTTCTTC	CASSVEDTSFVSYNEQFF
.	TRBV5-1	TRBJ2-2	.	TGCGCCAGCAGCTGGGGGGGGGCTCCTCCATCATCCGGGGAGCTGTTTTTT	CASSWGGAPPSSGELFF
TRBD2	TRBV7-6	TRBJ2-7	.	TGTGCCAGCAGCTTAGAGGGACTAGCAGGCGAGCAGTACTTC	CASSLEGLAGEQYF
.	TRBV4-3	TRBJ1-2	.	TGCGCCAGCAGCCAAGAAATGAGACAGACGTCCAATGGCTACACCTTC	CASSQEMRQTSNGYTF
.	TRBV2	TRBJ2-1	.	TGTGCCAGCAGTGATTCCAGGGGAGACTCCTACAATGAGCAGTTCTTC	CASSDSRGDSYNEQFF
TRBD1	TRBV4-2	TRBJ2-7	.	TGTGCCAGCAGCCAAGGGATTTCTGGGACAGTAACCTACGAGCAGTACTTC	CASSQGISGTVTYEQYF
.	TRBV7-9	TRBJ1-4	.	TGTGCCAGCAGCTCCGGGACAAAGAATGAAAAACTGTTTTTT	CASSSGTKNEKLFF
.	TRBV18	TRBJ1-6	.	TGTGCCAGCTCCAGGACCGGGAGGGAGTCACCCCTCCACTTT	CASSRTGRESPLHF